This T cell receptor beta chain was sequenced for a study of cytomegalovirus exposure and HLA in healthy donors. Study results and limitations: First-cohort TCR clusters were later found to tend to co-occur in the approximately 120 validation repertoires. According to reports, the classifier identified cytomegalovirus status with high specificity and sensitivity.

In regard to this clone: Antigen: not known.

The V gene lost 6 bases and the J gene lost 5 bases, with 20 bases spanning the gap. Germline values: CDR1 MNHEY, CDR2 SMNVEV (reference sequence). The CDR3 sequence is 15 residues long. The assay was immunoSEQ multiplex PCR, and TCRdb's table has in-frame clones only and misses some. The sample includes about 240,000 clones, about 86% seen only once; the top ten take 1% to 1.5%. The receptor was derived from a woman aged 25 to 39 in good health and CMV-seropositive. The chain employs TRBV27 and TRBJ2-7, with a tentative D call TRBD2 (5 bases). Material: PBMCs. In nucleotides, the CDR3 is TGTGCCAGCAGGTTGACCCCTGTGGCTAGCCACGAGCAGTACTTC. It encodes CASRLTPVASHEQYF.